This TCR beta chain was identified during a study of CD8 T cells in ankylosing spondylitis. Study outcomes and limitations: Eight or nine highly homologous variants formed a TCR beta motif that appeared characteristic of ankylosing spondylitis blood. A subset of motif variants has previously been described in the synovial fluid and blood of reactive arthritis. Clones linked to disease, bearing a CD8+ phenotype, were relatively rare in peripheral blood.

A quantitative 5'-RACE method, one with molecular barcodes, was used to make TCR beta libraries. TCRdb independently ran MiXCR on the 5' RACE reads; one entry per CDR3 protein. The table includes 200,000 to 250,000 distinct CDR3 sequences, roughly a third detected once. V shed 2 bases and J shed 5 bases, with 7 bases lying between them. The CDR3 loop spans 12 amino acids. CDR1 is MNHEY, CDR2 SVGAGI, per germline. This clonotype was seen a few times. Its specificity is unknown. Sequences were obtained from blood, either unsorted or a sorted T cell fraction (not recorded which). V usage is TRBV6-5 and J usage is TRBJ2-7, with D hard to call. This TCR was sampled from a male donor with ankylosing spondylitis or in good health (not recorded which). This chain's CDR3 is CASSYPGDEQYF. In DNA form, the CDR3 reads TGTGCCAGCAGTTACCCTGGGGACGAGCAGTACTTC.